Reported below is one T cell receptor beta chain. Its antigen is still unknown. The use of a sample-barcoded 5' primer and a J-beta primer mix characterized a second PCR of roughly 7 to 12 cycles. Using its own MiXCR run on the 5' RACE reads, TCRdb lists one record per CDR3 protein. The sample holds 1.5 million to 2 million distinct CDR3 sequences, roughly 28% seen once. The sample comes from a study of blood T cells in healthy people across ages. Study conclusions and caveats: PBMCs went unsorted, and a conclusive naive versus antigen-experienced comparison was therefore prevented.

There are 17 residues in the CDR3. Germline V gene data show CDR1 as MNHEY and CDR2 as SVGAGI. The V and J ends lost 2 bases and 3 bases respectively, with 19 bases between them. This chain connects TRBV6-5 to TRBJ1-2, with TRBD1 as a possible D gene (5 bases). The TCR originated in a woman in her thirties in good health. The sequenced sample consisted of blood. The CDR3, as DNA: TGTGCCAGCAGTTACACGAAGGGAACCGGGGCATACTATGGCTACACCTTC. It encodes CASSYTKGTGAYYGYTF.